A selection of T cell receptor beta chains follows, all from one sample in a study of blood T cell repertoires in COVID-19. The repertoire was sequenced with immunoSEQ multiplex PCR; TCRdb's copy has only in-frame clones and lacks some. The sample contains a few hundred thousand clones, more than 80% of which appear only once. The sample comprised peripheral blood. These receptor sequences come from a woman in her twenties or thirties with COVID-19, enrolled during active disease. CDR3s include the opening cysteine and the closing phenylalanine or tryptophan. A D gene is named only where the DNA matches it firmly. Only part of the rows carry a size: once, few, many, or a class if the clone is expanded.

abundance,v_gene,d_gene,j_gene,CDR3aa,CDR3nt
few,TRBV3-1/TRBV3-2,TRBD1,TRBJ2-4,CASSQPRWTGIFRSAKNIQYF,TGTGCCAGCAGCCAACCCCGCTGGACAGGGATTTTTAGGTCGGCCAAAAACATTCAGTACTTC
-,TRBV5-1,-,TRBJ1-2,CASSLGLTPSTAQGDGYTF,TGCGCCAGCAGCTTGGGCCTTACTCCTTCGACAGCCCAGGGTGATGGCTACACCTTC
-,TRBV6-2/TRBV6-3,-,TRBJ2-5,CASSHWTGRVGETQYF,TGTGCCAGCAGTCACTGGACAGGGAGGGTCGGGGAGACCCAGTACTTC
few,TRBV2,-,TRBJ1-5,CASSVEGDGNQPQHF,TGTGCCAGCAGTGTAGAGGGGGATGGCAATCAGCCCCAGCATTTT
-,TRBV7-8,TRBD2,TRBJ2-1,CASSLSGRISYNEQFF,TGTGCCAGCAGTCTTAGCGGGAGGATTTCCTACAATGAGCAGTTCTTC
-,TRBV18,-,TRBJ2-7,CASSPSVLGEVWQYF,TGTGCCAGCTCACCATCTGTTTTAGGGGAGGTATGGCAGTACTTC
once,TRBV10-3,TRBD2,TRBJ2-1,CAISEPFTSGGPHRYNEQFF,TGTGCCATCAGTGAGCCATTTACTAGCGGGGGGCCACACCGATACAATGAGCAGTTCTTC
-,TRBV2,TRBD1,TRBJ1-2,CASSEDWTGDHGYTF,TGTGCCAGCAGTGAGGATTGGACAGGGGATCATGGCTACACCTTC
-,TRBV10-3,-,TRBJ2-7,CAIQKGIDNYEQYF,TGTGCCATCCAAAAGGGGATTGATAACTACGAGCAGTACTTC
-,TRBV11-2,-,TRBJ2-3,CASSLDQGFTDTQYF,TGTGCCAGCAGCTTAGATCAGGGGTTCACAGATACGCAGTATTTT